One and the same sample provided the 30 T cell receptor beta chains below, sequenced in a study of T cell responses to AZD1222 COVID-19 vaccine. The data were produced by immunoSEQ multiplex PCR, yet TCRdb's version contains in-frame clones alone and is incomplete. The sample contains over 100,000 clones, over 90% of which appear only once. The sample was peripheral blood, taken on day 0 of AZD1222 vaccination. The receptors were sampled from an adult in good health.

Only a few counts were recorded for this clone. The J gene is TRBJ2-3, the V gene TRBV19, with TRBD2 matching 8 bases. V shed 4 bases and J 2 bases; nucleotides not matched to a gene: 8. Germline CDR1 is LNHDA and CDR2 is SQIVND (reference sequence). This CDR3 region has 16 residues. DNA of the CDR3: TGTGCCAGTAGTACCCGCCTAGCGGGTGTCACAGATACGCAGTATTTT. Translation: CASSTRLAGVTDTQYF.

This chain uses TRBV9 with TRBJ1-1; D is unresolved. This CDR3 has 13 residues. Germline CDR1 is SGDLS and CDR2 is YYNGEE. V lost 3 bases to trimming and J lost 7 bases, with 13 bases between them. The DNA for the CDR3 is TGTGCCAGCAGCGCAGATTTAGGGAATGAAGCTTTCTTT. It specifies CASSADLGNEAFF.

The rearrangement links TRBV5-4 to TRBJ2-2; maybe TRBD1 (5 bases). The CDR3 runs to 15 residues. Germline V gives CDR1 SGHNT, CDR2 YYREEE (reference sequence). V was pared by 4 bases and J by 5 bases, with 15 bases between. In nucleotides, the CDR3 is TGTGCCAGCAGCCGTTCCCAGGGTCGGACCGGGGAGCTGTTTTTT. Translating gives CASSRSQGRTGELFF.

The chain couples TRBV10-2 to TRBJ2-5, with 7 bases matching TRBD2. The CDR3 length is 15 residues. The germline CDR1 and CDR2 sequences are WSHSY and SAAADI. Trimming took 0 bases from V and 4 from J; bases not matched to a gene: 5. Here the CDR3 reads CASSESDPSGETQYF. The CDR3 bases are TGCGCCAGCAGTGAGTCAGACCCTAGCGGAGAGACCCAGTACTTC.

The V gene is TRBV11-2, the J gene TRBJ2-7; D assignment may be TRBD1 or TRBD2 (6 bases each). CDR3 length: 17 amino acids. Germline CDR1 reads SGHAT; CDR2 reads FQNNGV. Trimming took off 1 base at V and 5 bases at J, with 21 bases between the two ends. The CDR3 nucleotides read TGTGCCAGCAGCTTAGTCGCCCACGGGGGCCCGCCCCACGAGCAGTACTTC. It codes for CASSLVAHGGPPHEQYF.

The chain carries TRBV5-1 and TRBJ2-3, with TRBD2 as a possible D gene (6 bases). This CDR3 spans 15 amino acids. The germline V gene encodes CDR1 SGHRS and CDR2 YFSETQ. Trimming took off 6 bases at V and 4 bases at J, with 18 bases between the two ends. The DNA of the CDR3 is TGCGCCAGCAAACTTGGGGGGACGGGGGCAGATACGCAGTATTTT. Amino acids: CASKLGGTGADTQYF.

This chain connects TRBV9 to TRBJ1-2; tentative D call: TRBD1 (5 bases). The CDR3 totals 14 residues. The ends were cut back, 4 bases at V and 5 bases at J, with 15 bases in the middle. Germline lookup yields CDR1 SGDLS and CDR2 YYNGEE. CDR3 DNA sequence: TGTGCCAGCAGCCCAAGGGACGGTGGTTATGGCTACACCTTC. Encoded protein: CASSPRDGGYGYTF.

The gene calls are TRBV19 and TRBJ1-5; D perhaps matches TRBD1 (6 bases). Germline assignment: CDR1 LNHDA and CDR2 SQIVND (reference sequence). This CDR3 spans 14 amino acids. V was cut by 5 bases and J by 9 bases, with 17 bases left in between. In DNA, the CDR3 is TGTGCCAGTAGTGCCACAGGGACGATGGGGCCCCAGCATTTT. This sequence encodes CASSATGTMGPQHF. Supplemented by reference TRBV19 and TRBJ1-5, the full variable domain reads DGGITQSPKYLFRKEGQNVTLSCEQNLNHDAMYWYRQDPGQGLRLIYYSQIVNDFQKGDIAEGYSVSREKKESFPLTVTSAQKNPTAFYLCASSATGTMGPQHFGDGTRLSIL.

The chain recombines TRBV7-6 with TRBJ2-2, with D uncertain. Trimming removed 2 bases at V and 5 bases at J, with 12 bases between. Germline loops: CDR1 SGHVS, CDR2 FNYEAQ. The CDR3 is made up of 15 amino acids. The CDR3 DNA reads as TGTGCCAGCAGCTTACTCAACTCGGGTACCGGGGAGCTGTTTTTT. The encoded protein is CASSLLNSGTGELFF.

The chain recombines TRBV6-5 with TRBJ1-3; D is undetermined. Between the trimmed V and J ends, which lost 0 bases and 4 bases, there was a span of 7 bases. CDR1 MNHEY and CDR2 SVGAGI come from the germline V gene. The CDR3 contains 14 residues. This CDR3 is CASSYSGIGNTIYF. The DNA for the CDR3 is TGTGCCAGCAGTTACTCGGGGATCGGAAACACCATATATTTT.

The V and J genes are TRBV15 and TRBJ2-1; 8 bases match TRBD2. The CDR3 runs 15 residues. The germline V gene encodes CDR1 LNHNV and CDR2 YYDKDF (reference sequence). Trimming took 5 bases from V and 6 from J; bases not matched to a gene: 9. CDR3 in amino acids: CATSLSGIGRNEQFF. The CDR3 region has the DNA TGTGCCACCAGCCTTAGCGGGATAGGGCGCAATGAGCAGTTCTTC.

The gene calls are TRBV18 and TRBJ1-2; 9 bases map to TRBD1. V dropped 5 bases and J dropped 4; count of bases not matched to a gene: 5. The germline CDR1 and CDR2 sequences are KGHSH and LQKENI. This CDR3 is built from 14 residues. CDR3 DNA: TGTGCCAGCTCATCCGGGACAGGGACCTATGGCTACACCTTC. This sequence encodes CASSSGTGTYGYTF.

The V gene is TRBV9, the J gene TRBJ2-2; TRBD2 agrees at 7 bases. This CDR3 has 18 amino acids. Germline lookup yields CDR1 SGDLS and CDR2 YYNGEE. Unmatched junction bases numbered 13, after V lost 0 bases and J lost 5 bases. CDR3 nucleotides: TGTGCCAGCAGCGTAGTGGGGGGAGGGCCGATCTCGACCGGGGAGCTGTTTTTT. This codes for CASSVVGGGPISTGELFF.

The CDR3: CSASTVTGELFF. The CDR3 DNA sequence: TGCAGTGCCAGTACAGTGACCGGGGAGCTGTTTTTT. V gene TRBV20-1 combines with J gene TRBJ2-2; D gene uncertain. The germline gives CDR1 DFQATT, CDR2 SNEGSKA (reference sequence). This CDR3 contains 12 residues. V gave up 6 bases and J gave up 5 bases, with 10 bases separating them.

This chain joins TRBV14 and TRBJ1-2; D is possibly TRBD1 (6 bases). The germline CDR1 and CDR2 sequences are SGHDN and FVKESK. The V gene lost 8 bases and the J gene lost 0 bases, with 16 bases spanning the gap. The CDR3 runs 15 residues. CDR3 DNA sequence: TGTGCCAGCGGCTCGGGGGCAGGAGCTAACTATGGCTACACCTTC. It codes for CASGSGAGANYGYTF.

This clone showed up just once. The chain links TRBV7-9 to TRBJ2-1; 14 nucleotides agree with TRBD2. The length of the CDR3 is 17 residues. Trimming took 1 base from V and 8 from J; bases not matched to a gene: 7. The germline V gene has CDR1 SEHNR and CDR2 FQNEAQ (reference sequence). CDR3 protein: CASSLGGTSGSFDEQFF. CDR3 bases: TGTGCCAGCAGCTTAGGGGGGACTAGCGGGAGTTTCGATGAGCAGTTCTTC. Filled out from reference TRBV7-9 and TRBJ2-1, the complete variable domain reads DTGVSQNPRHKITKRGQNVTFRCDPISEHNRLYWYRQTLGQGPEFLTYFQNEAQLEKSRLLSDRFSAERPKGSFSTLEIQRTEQGDSAMYLCASSLGGTSGSFDEQFFGPGTRLTVL.

The V gene is TRBV13, the J gene TRBJ1-3; the D is unclear. Per the germline V gene, CDR1 is PRHDT and CDR2 is FYEKMQ (reference sequence). V lost 6 bases and J lost 5, with 8 bases in between. The CDR3 is made up of 12 amino acids. DNA for the CDR3: TGTGCCAGCAGTCTTGCCCGAAACACCATATATTTT. Its translation is CASSLARNTIYF.

This clone was seen just once. J is TRBJ2-1 and V is TRBV19; the D gene is possibly TRBD2 (5 bases). The germline gives CDR1 LNHDA, CDR2 SQIVND (reference sequence). V gave up 3 bases and J gave up 9 bases, with 9 bases separating them. CDR3 length: 12 residues. The chain's CDR3 is CASSISGGEQFF. CDR3 DNA sequence: TGTGCCAGTAGTATCAGCGGCGGTGAGCAGTTCTTC.

The chain joins TRBV14 to TRBJ1-5; D not resolved. The germline V and J ends were trimmed by 0 bases and 6 bases, with 6 bases remaining between them. The CDR3 runs 13 residues. Germline-derived CDR1 and CDR2 are SGHDN and FVKESK. The chain's CDR3 is CASSQDAGQPQHF. CDR3 DNA sequence: TGTGCCAGCAGCCAAGATGCGGGTCAGCCCCAGCATTTT.

As for this clone: Sequence at one end of the junction differs from germline and may be a read error. The gene calls are TRBV7-3 and TRBJ1-1, with D hard to call. The CDR3 runs 13 residues. Germline-derived CDR1 and CDR2 are SGHTA and FQGTGA. The CDR3 is CASSSGDRTETFF. The CDR3 DNA sequence: TGTGCCAGCAGCTCGGGAGACCGGACTGAAACTTTCTTT. Using reference TRBV7-3 and TRBJ1-1 for the parts outside the CDR3, the full variable domain is GAGVSQTPSNKVTEKGKYVELRCDPISGHTALYWYRQSLGQGPEFLIYFQGTGAADDSGLPNDRFFAVRPEGSVSTLKIQRTERGDSAVYLCASSSGDRTETFFGQGTRLTVV.

This clone was seen more than once but under ten times. The chain recombines TRBV18 with TRBJ2-2; D gene unclear. This CDR3 region has 12 residues. Germline lookup yields CDR1 KGHSH and CDR2 LQKENI. V was pared by 2 bases and J by 4 bases, with 2 bases between. DNA of the CDR3: TGTGCCAGCTCACCATTCACCGGGGAGCTGTTTTTT. As protein: CASSPFTGELFF.

The sample holds one count of this clone. V is TRBV27 and J is TRBJ2-7; a possible D gene is TRBD1 (6 bases). V shed 0 bases and J shed 2 bases, with 8 bases lying between them. Germline lookup yields CDR1 MNHEY and CDR2 SMNVEV (reference sequence). This CDR3 comprises 14 residues. CDR3 nucleotide sequence: TGTGCCAGCAGTTTATCCAGGGGAGCCTACGAGCAGTACTTC. Translation: CASSLSRGAYEQYF.

The chain employs TRBV24-1 and TRBJ2-1; D is uncertain. Trimming shortened V by 3 bases and J by 8 bases, and 4 bases separated the two germline ends. The length of the CDR3 is 11 residues. Germline loops: CDR1 KGHDR, CDR2 SFDVKD. CDR3 DNA sequence: TGTGCCACCAGTGATATCGATGAGCAGTTCTTC. Translated: CATSDIDEQFF.

For the CDR3, the DNA is TGTGCCAGCAGCTTGGCAGGCTATGACTCTGGAAACACCATATATTTT. It translates to CASSLAGYDSGNTIYF. The rearrangement links TRBV7-8 to TRBJ1-3; no definite D call. The CDR3 is 16 residues long. Germline CDR1 and CDR2: SGHVS and FQNEAQ. Trimming took off 3 bases at V and 0 bases at J, with 12 bases between the two ends.

The gene calls are TRBV19 and TRBJ1-4; D not resolved. The germline CDR1 and CDR2 sequences are LNHDA and SQIVND (reference sequence). Between the trimmed V and J ends, which lost 3 bases and 4 bases, there was a span of 9 bases. This CDR3 has 14 residues. The CDR3 reads CASSMTGINEKLFF. In DNA form, the CDR3 reads TGTGCCAGTAGTATGACGGGGATTAATGAAAAACTGTTTTTT.

The CDR3 nucleotides read TGTGCCAGCAGCTTGAAGGGGGGGCTGCGAACTGAAAAACTGTTTTTT. Its protein product is CASSLKGGLRTEKLFF. This sequence joins TRBV5-6 and TRBJ1-4; D might be TRBD1 (6 bases). Germline V gene lookup returns CDR1 SGHDT and CDR2 YYEEEE. The V end was cut by 1 base, the J end by 7 bases, with 17 bases between. The CDR3 is made up of 16 amino acids.

This chain connects TRBV27 to TRBJ2-1; D is possibly TRBD1 or TRBD2 (6 bases each). CDR3 length: 14 amino acids. V dropped 8 bases and J dropped 4 bases, with 15 bases sitting between them. From germline, CDR1 is MNHEY and CDR2 SMNVEV (reference sequence). CDR3 nucleotide sequence: TGTGCCAGCCGCCTCGGGGGCGAGTACAATGAGCAGTTCTTC. Protein product: CASRLGGEYNEQFF.

The chain uses TRBV9 and TRBJ1-3, with D uncertain. In germline, CDR1 is SGDLS, CDR2 YYNGEE. The V end was cut by 4 bases, the J end by 0 bases, with 11 bases between. The CDR3 totals 15 residues. CDR3 loop: CASSSGPYSGNTIYF. CDR3 in DNA: TGTGCCAGCAGCTCCGGGCCTTACTCTGGAAACACCATATATTTT.

DNA of the CDR3: TGTGCCAGCTCTCAGGACAGGGACAATCAGCCCCAGCATTTT. Its protein is CASSQDRDNQPQHF. The chain is built from TRBV18 and TRBJ1-5, with TRBD1 matching over 8 bases. CDR1 is KGHSH, CDR2 LQKENI, per germline. V dropped 6 bases and J dropped 3; count of bases not matched to a gene: 4. The CDR3 has 14 residues.

The V and J genes are TRBV12-3 or TRBV12-4 and TRBJ2-5, with unresolved D. The germline V and J ends were trimmed by 2 bases and 3 bases, with 7 bases remaining between them. This CDR3 is 13 amino acids long. The CDR3 DNA is TGTGCCAGCAGTTTATTGAGGAAAGAGACCCAGTACTTC. It codes for CASSLLRKETQYF.